The 5 T cell receptor beta chains below all came from one sample that was sequenced in a study of blood T cell repertoires in COVID-19. Only in-frame clones appear in the TCRdb table, and some are missing; sequencing was by immunoSEQ multiplex PCR. Counted here are 100,000 or so clones, 88% occurring once; the ten biggest clones make up 5.5% to 8%. The sample taken for sequencing was peripheral blood. The receptors originated from a woman aged 55-70 years with acute or convalescent COVID-19.

The chain joins TRBV9 to TRBJ1-2; 7 positions match TRBD1. This CDR3 is 16 amino acids long. Germline trimming cut 0 bases from V and 4 bases from J; bases unmatched to any gene: 9. The germline V gene encodes CDR1 SGDLS and CDR2 YYNGEE. The chain's CDR3 is CASSVGQGVPSYGYTF. CDR3 coding DNA: TGTGCCAGCAGCGTAGGACAGGGTGTTCCTTCCTATGGCTACACCTTC. Filled out from reference TRBV9 and TRBJ1-2, the complete variable domain reads DSGVTQTPKHLITATGQRVTLRCSPRSGDLSVYWYQQSLDQGLQFLIQYYNGEERAKGNILERFSAQQFPDLHSELNLSSLELGDSALYFCASSVGQGVPSYGYTFGSGTRLTVV.

The chain has TRBV5-1 and TRBJ2-2; D may be TRBD1 (6 bases). In germline, CDR1 is SGHRS, CDR2 YFSETQ. V was trimmed by 4 bases and J by 5 bases, leaving 18 bases between them. CDR3 length equals 16 residues. The CDR3 is CASSLQVGAGTGELFF. The CDR3 region has the DNA TGCGCCAGCAGCCTCCAGGTGGGGGCCGGGACCGGGGAGCTGTTTTTT.

The chain is built from TRBV10-3 and TRBJ1-1; the D is unclear. Germline V lookup: CDR1 ENHRY, CDR2 SYGVKD. The CDR3 extends over 13 amino acids. Trimming took off 4 bases at V and 2 bases at J, with 8 bases between the two ends. CDR3 bases: TGTGCCATCAGTGGGGCACAAAACACTGAAGCTTTCTTT. Translating gives CAISGAQNTEAFF.

The CDR3 DNA sequence: TGTGCCACCAGCCTGGGGCTCAATGAGCAGTTCTTC. Protein sequence: CATSLGLNEQFF. The gene calls are TRBV24-1 and TRBJ2-1; TRBD1 is a possible D gene (5 bases). From germline, CDR1 is KGHDR and CDR2 SFDVKD. V lost 7 bases and J 6 bases, leaving 9 bases between the germline ends. This CDR3 spans 12 amino acids.

V and J are TRBV5-8 and TRBJ2-1; possible D gene TRBD2, 5 bases. Trimming removed 5 bases at V and 1 base at J, with 13 bases between. CDR3 length: 15 amino acids. CDR1 SGHTS and CDR2 YDEGEE come from the germline V gene. As DNA, the CDR3 is TGTGCCAGCAGTCGTGAGGGTTCATCCTACAATGAGCAGTTCTTC. Its protein is CASSREGSSYNEQFF. Variable domain in full (rest from reference TRBV5-8 and TRBJ2-1): EAGVTQSPTHLIKTRGQQATLRCSPISGHTSVYWYQQALGLGLQFLLWYDEGEERNRGNFPPRFSGRQFPNYSSELNVNALELEDSALYLCASSREGSSYNEQFFGPGTRLTVL.